These 26 T cell receptor beta chains were all obtained from the same sample, sequenced in a study of blood T cell repertoires in COVID-19. TCRdb's table, derived via immunoSEQ multiplex PCR, lists solely in-frame clones and lacks some. The sample lists over 200,000 clones, 75% to 90% occurring once. Sequences were obtained from peripheral blood. The receptors were sampled from a man aged 55 to 70 who had recovered from COVID-19.

V gene TRBV6-6 combines with J gene TRBJ2-5; D uncertain. The CDR3 spans 11 residues. V gave up 7 bases and J gave up 5 bases, with 8 bases separating them. Per germline, CDR1 MNHNY and CDR2 SVGAGI (reference sequence). The CDR3 nucleotides are TGTGCCAGCATCCTCCGGGAGACCCAGTACTTC. Protein sequence: CASILRETQYF.

V gene TRBV10-3 combines with J gene TRBJ2-2, with TRBD2 matching over 7 bases. The CDR3 consists of 15 residues. Germline V gene sequence: CDR1 ENHRY, CDR2 SYGVKD. The J segment lost 5 bases and the V segment lost 4 bases, leaving 7 bases of the junction unmatched. CDR3 sequence reads: CAISGVSGGTGELFF. CDR3 nucleotide sequence: TGTGCCATCAGTGGCGTCTCCGGGGGGACCGGGGAGCTGTTTTTT.

This sequence joins TRBV12-5 and TRBJ2-7, with D possibly being TRBD1 (6 bases). The CDR3 loop spans 15 amino acids. The germline V and J ends were trimmed by 6 bases and 4 bases, with 19 bases remaining between them. Germline assignment: CDR1 LGHNT and CDR2 FRNRAP. CDR3 bases: TGTGCTAGTGGACCCGATGCACAGGGTAATTACGAGCAGTACTTC. Its translation: CASGPDAQGNYEQYF.

The chain employs TRBV7-6 and TRBJ2-2, with 7 nucleotides matching TRBD1. Germline loops: CDR1 SGHVS, CDR2 FNYEAQ. V shed 5 bases and J 0 bases; nucleotides not matched to a gene: 6. The CDR3 has 16 amino acids. CDR3 sequence (DNA): TGTGCCAGCAGCCCTGAGACAGGGACGAACACCGGGGAGCTGTTTTTT. Its protein product is CASSPETGTNTGELFF.

The rearrangement links TRBV7-9 to TRBJ2-7, with 8 bases matching TRBD1. This CDR3 has 15 residues. The V and J ends lost 5 bases and 4 bases, in that order; junction bases with no gene match: 10. Looked up from germline, CDR1 is SEHNR and CDR2 is FQNEAQ (reference sequence). DNA of the CDR3: TGTGCCAGCAGCCCCGACCGGGACAGGTCGTACGAGCAGTACTTC. This gives the protein CASSPDRDRSYEQYF. Using reference TRBV7-9 and TRBJ2-7 for the parts outside the CDR3, the full variable domain is DTGVSQNPRHKITKRGQNVTFRCDPISEHNRLYWYRQTLGQGPEFLTYFQNEAQLEKSRLLSDRFSAERPKGSFSTLEIQRTEQGDSAMYLCASSPDRDRSYEQYFGPGTRLTVT.

The chain has TRBV2 and TRBJ1-5, with 10 positions matching TRBD1. V lost 8 bases to trimming and J lost 0 bases; unmatched junction nucleotides: 7. Germline V gives CDR1 SNHLY, CDR2 FYNNEI. The CDR3 is 16 amino acids. In DNA form, the CDR3 reads TGTGCCAGCGCGGGACAGGGGTTCCTTAGCAATCAGCCCCAGCATTTT. Translation: CASAGQGFLSNQPQHF.

This chain joins TRBV7-3 and TRBJ2-5, with 12 bases identical to TRBD2. Germline CDR1 reads SGHTA; CDR2 reads FQGTGA. This CDR3 contains 16 residues. The J segment lost 5 bases and the V segment lost 5 bases, leaving 9 bases of the junction unmatched. DNA of the CDR3: TGTGCCAGCAGCATATCTAGCGGGGGGGCCCCGGAGACCCAGTACTTC. This sequence encodes CASSISSGGAPETQYF.

This rearrangement joins TRBV19 to TRBJ2-7, with 9 bases matching TRBD2. Germline values: CDR1 LNHDA, CDR2 SQIVND (reference sequence). The V gene end was trimmed by 4 bases and the J gene end by 3 bases; junction bases not matched to a gene: 7. The CDR3 covers 15 residues. This CDR3 reads CASSTASGKSYEQYF. The CDR3 region has the DNA TGTGCCAGTAGTACGGCTAGCGGGAAAAGCTACGAGCAGTACTTC.

This sequence joins TRBV5-1 and TRBJ1-3, with D maybe TRBD1 (6 bases). Germline CDR1 and CDR2: SGHRS and YFSETQ. V dropped 4 bases and J dropped 2 bases, with 16 bases sitting between them. This CDR3 is 16 amino acids long. The DNA of the CDR3 is TGCGCCAGCAGCCCCTTACAGGGAGGGGCTGGAAACACCATATATTTT. It encodes CASSPLQGGAGNTIYF.

The J gene is TRBJ1-1, the V gene TRBV11-3; D not certain. CDR1 and CDR2 from the germline V gene are SGHNT and YENEEA. The CDR3 loop spans 13 amino acids. The V end lost 2 bases, the J end lost 5 bases, and 9 bases lay between the germline ends. The DNA of the CDR3 is TGTGCCAGCAGCTTATTCCGAGGGACTGAAGCTTTCTTT. Protein sequence: CASSLFRGTEAFF.

V gene TRBV20-1 combines with J gene TRBJ2-3; 8 bases match TRBD2. CDR1 DFQATT and CDR2 SNEGSKA come from the germline V gene (reference sequence). Trimming cost V 3 bases and J 6 bases; bases outside gene matches: 5. The CDR3 is 13 amino acids. Written as DNA, the CDR3 is TGCAGTGCTAGTCCTGGCGGGAGGGATACGCAGTATTTT. Translation: CSASPGGRDTQYF.

This sequence joins TRBV24-1 and TRBJ1-5, with 7 bases lining up with TRBD1. The ends lost 4 bases at V and 0 bases at J; junction bases unmatched: 8. From germline, CDR1 is KGHDR and CDR2 SFDVKD. The CDR3 covers 17 residues. The CDR3 loop reads CATSEHRDRDSNQPQHF. For the CDR3, the DNA is TGTGCCACCAGTGAGCACCGGGACAGAGATAGCAATCAGCCCCAGCATTTT.

This clone was counted once. The chain joins TRBV10-3 to TRBJ2-7; 7 nucleotides agree with TRBD1. There are 14 residues in the CDR3. CDR1 is ENHRY and CDR2 is SYGVKD in the germline V gene. With 6 bases clipped from V and 6 bases from J, the junction kept 11 bases outside the gene matches. CDR3 residues: CAISSGTAQREQYF. CDR3 bases: TGTGCCATCAGCTCTGGGACAGCGCAGCGCGAGCAGTACTTC.

This rearrangement joins TRBV6-5 to TRBJ1-6; tentative D call: TRBD1 (5 bases). The V and J ends lost 6 bases and 7 bases respectively, with 10 bases between them. CDR1 MNHEY and CDR2 SVGAGI come from the germline V gene. The CDR3 length is 13 residues. CDR3 nucleotide sequence: TGTGCCAGCAGGTCTGACAGCAATTCACCCCTCCACTTT. As protein: CASRSDSNSPLHF.

This clone has a single count. The chain uses TRBV7-9 and TRBJ2-2, with 8 positions matching TRBD1. Trimming removed 3 bases from V and 7 bases from J; junction bases left unmatched: 10. This CDR3 has 16 amino acids. Germline loops: CDR1 SEHNR, CDR2 FQNEAQ (reference sequence). The CDR3, as DNA: TGTGCCAGCAGCTTTCTGCAGGGGGCGCTTAACGGGGAGCTGTTTTTT. Its protein is CASSFLQGALNGELFF.

V and J are TRBV10-3 and TRBJ2-7; 7 bases fit TRBD1. Germline CDR1 is ENHRY and CDR2 is SYGVKD. The CDR3 is made up of 13 amino acids. With V trimmed by 6 bases and J by 4 bases, 6 bases remained unmatched. The CDR3 here is CAISHRDRYEQYF. The DNA for the CDR3 is TGTGCCATCAGCCACCGGGACAGATACGAGCAGTACTTC.

The chain couples TRBV19 to TRBJ2-4, with 12 nucleotides matching TRBD2. Trimming cost V 3 bases and J 12 bases; bases outside gene matches: 6. The length of the CDR3 is 14 residues. CDR1 and CDR2 from the germline V gene are LNHDA and SQIVND (reference sequence). CDR3 nucleotide sequence: TGTGCCAGTAGTATCCCAGGACTAGCGGGAAATCAGTACTTC. It is translated as CASSIPGLAGNQYF. Filled out from reference TRBV19 and TRBJ2-4, the complete variable domain reads DGGITQSPKYLFRKEGQNVTLSCEQNLNHDAMYWYRQDPGQGLRLIYYSQIVNDFQKGDIAEGYSVSREKKESFPLTVTSAQKNPTAFYLCASSIPGLAGNQYFGAGTRLSVL.

The chain employs TRBV3-1 (or the pseudogene TRBV3-2) and TRBJ1-2; tentatively, D is TRBD1 (5 bases). CDR3 length equals 16 residues. The V gene lost 1 base and the J gene lost 1 base, with 13 bases spanning the gap. CDR1 is LGHDT and CDR2 is YNNKEL in the germline V gene (reference sequence). In DNA, the CDR3 is TGTGCCAGCAGCCAAGCGGCCCCAGGGTTTAACTATGGCTACACCTTC. Encoded protein: CASSQAAPGFNYGYTF.

This clone was detected a few times. The chain carries TRBV28 and TRBJ2-7, with D possibly being TRBD1 (5 bases). Trimming removed 4 bases from V and 9 bases from J, with 25 bases in between. This CDR3 has 16 amino acids. Germline-derived CDR1 and CDR2 are MDHEN and SYDVKM. The CDR3 coding sequence is TGTGCCAGCAGTTCATCTTCTTTGGGGCTCGTTTCGGGGCAGTACTTC. Translation gives CASSSSSLGLVSGQYF.

The genes are TRBV27 and TRBJ2-7; the match to TRBD2 covers 7 bases. After removal of 8 bases from V and 3 bases from J, the junction contained 7 bases not matched to a gene. This CDR3 contains 13 residues. Germline V CDR1 and CDR2: MNHEY, SMNVEV (reference sequence). The CDR3 loop is CASSYWGGYEQYF. The DNA of the CDR3 is TGTGCCAGCTCTTACTGGGGGGGCTACGAGCAGTACTTC.

The chain has TRBV29-1 and TRBJ2-5, with D maybe TRBD2 (5 bases). Trimming shortened V by 6 bases and J by 0 bases, and 8 bases separated the two germline ends. The CDR3 is made up of 12 amino acids. Germline V lookup: CDR1 SQVTM, CDR2 ANQGSEA. The CDR3 DNA reads TGCAGCGTGAGGGAGTACCAAGAGACCCAGTACTTC. It yields the protein CSVREYQETQYF.

This clone was recorded once. This chain links TRBV28 with TRBJ1-3, with D uncertain. CDR3 length: 15 residues. With 5 bases removed from V and 0 bases from J, the gap between germline ends came to 11 bases. The germline gives CDR1 MDHEN, CDR2 SYDVKM. CDR3 amino acids: CASSRIRYSGNTIYF. The CDR3 DNA reads TGTGCCAGCAGTCGCATACGGTACTCTGGAAACACCATATATTTT.

This chain joins TRBV28 and TRBJ1-4; D ambiguous. The germline gives CDR1 MDHEN, CDR2 SYDVKM. The CDR3 covers 16 residues. Trimming stripped 2 bases from V and 8 bases from J, with 18 bases between. The CDR3 nucleotides read TGTGCCAGCAGTTTAATCTCGGAGCCAAGTAGGGAAAAACTGTTTTTT. Translation gives CASSLISEPSREKLFF.

This clone has only one observation. This chain connects TRBV5-1 to TRBJ2-3, with TRBD2 as a possible D gene (6 bases). CDR1 and CDR2 from the germline V gene are SGHRS and YFSETQ. Trimming took off 4 bases at V and 3 bases at J, with 12 bases between the two ends. The CDR3 is made up of 14 amino acids. The CDR3 protein is CASSPVRGTDTQYF. CDR3 in DNA: TGCGCCAGCAGCCCCGTTCGGGGGACAGATACGCAGTATTTT.

This chain connects TRBV29-1 to TRBJ1-2; D is possibly TRBD1 (5 bases). The V gene lost 1 base and the J gene lost 2 bases, with 14 bases spanning the gap. The CDR3 has 15 residues. Germline-derived CDR1 and CDR2 are SQVTM and ANQGSEA. The CDR3 DNA reads as TGCAGCGTTGAAGGCCAAAGGGGCAGAAACTATGGCTACACCTTC. The encoded protein is CSVEGQRGRNYGYTF.

The chain recombines TRBV9 with TRBJ2-3; D is possibly TRBD2 (6 bases). V was pared by 0 bases and J by 6 bases, with 17 bases between. Germline CDR1 is SGDLS and CDR2 is YYNGEE. This CDR3 region has 16 residues. The CDR3 sequence: CASSVGRAFNTDTQYF. The CDR3 bases are TGTGCCAGCAGCGTAGGGAGGGCCTTCAATACTGATACGCAGTATTTT. Filled out from reference TRBV9 and TRBJ2-3, the complete variable domain reads DSGVTQTPKHLITATGQRVTLRCSPRSGDLSVYWYQQSLDQGLQFLIQYYNGEERAKGNILERFSAQQFPDLHSELNLSSLELGDSALYFCASSVGRAFNTDTQYFGPGTRLTVL.